This T cell receptor (beta chain) emerged from a study of shared clonotypes between healthy human individuals. Findings of the study overall: Non-shared clonotypes had lower generation probabilities than those shared by all four donors.

It was at deep level that the assay was run. Here immunoSEQ multiplex PCR was the method, and the copy in TCRdb shows in-frame clones only, minus some. The data show approximately 530,000 clones, around 96% seen once. Naive CD4+ cells were CD45RA-selected; the remaining cells were memory. V lost 5 bases, J lost 6 bases, and 5 bases stayed unmatched. The CDR3 loop spans 15 amino acids. From germline, CDR1 is MNHEY and CDR2 SMNVEV (reference sequence). As for this clone: The antigen remains unidentified.

The chain couples TRBV27 to TRBJ2-1; 12 bases are a match to TRBD2. This clonotype was sampled from a woman in her 30s in good health. What was sequenced was naive CD4+ T cells sorted from blood. Subset meaning: CD45RA+ positively selected. CDR3 sequence: CASSAASGRGNEQFF. The CDR3 DNA reads as TGTGCCAGCAGTGCCGCTAGCGGGAGGGGCAATGAGCAGTTCTTC.